This T cell receptor beta chain was identified during a study of cytomegalovirus exposure and HLA in healthy donors. The PCR employed 60 Vbeta primers together with 13 Jbeta primers. The protocol was immunoSEQ multiplex PCR, while the TCRdb copy is restricted to in-frame clones and leaves out a portion. Here the sample table reports tens of thousands of clones. The length of the CDR3 is 15 residues. The V end was cut by 2 bases, the J end by 4 bases, with 13 bases between. The germline V gene has CDR1 MNHNS and CDR2 SASEGT. The clonotype originates from a female donor in good health and CMV-seronegative. The rearrangement links TRBV6-1 to TRBJ2-3, with D tentatively TRBD2 (6 bases). Sequencing used PBMCs. In DNA form, the CDR3 reads TGTGCCAGCAGTGAATTGGCGGAGGGTCCAGATACGCAGTATTTT. Protein product: CASSELAEGPDTQYF.